The rows below give T cell receptor beta chains drawn from one sample of a study of T cell repertoires in cytomegalovirus infection. TCRdb redid the calling of the reads with MiXCR, one entry per CDR3 protein. The sample lists nearly 450,000 distinct CDR3 sequences, roughly 31% occurring once. The sample comprised PBMCs. The receptors originated from a human donor in good health (CMV status not recorded). Some clones in this sample may be carry-over from other donors' samples. Both conserved end residues are part of each CDR3. The order of the fields is V gene, J gene, D gene, clone size, CDR3 protein, CDR3 DNA. A D gene is named only where the DNA matches it firmly. Clone size is given for some rows only: seen once, a few or many times, or a class if the clone is expanded.

>TRBV6-2/TRBV6-3|TRBJ2-5|-|-
CASMYQETQYF
TGTGCCAGCATGTACCAAGAGACCCAGTACTTC
>TRBV7-8|TRBJ1-5|-|-
CASSLARVTLDQPQHF
TGTGCCAGCAGCTTAGCGCGGGTGACACTAGATCAGCCCCAGCATTTT
>TRBV5-5|TRBJ1-5|-|many
CASSLSGRSNQPQHF
TGTGCCAGCAGCTTGTCAGGCAGGAGCAATCAGCCCCAGCATTTT
>TRBV12-3/TRBV12-4|TRBJ1-6|-|-
CASRTDRVGRLNSPLHF
TGTGCCAGCAGGACGGACAGAGTTGGTAGACTCAATTCACCCCTCCACTTT
>TRBV20-1|TRBJ2-5|-|-
CSARGLTQYF
TGCAGTGCTAGAGGTCTGACCCAGTACTTC
>TRBV15|TRBJ2-1|TRBD1|-
CATSRHRGLYNDQFF
TGTGCCACCAGCAGGCACAGGGGCCTCTACAATGATCAGTTCTTC
>TRBV6-5|TRBJ1-2|-|many
CASSYAQGGYTF
TGTGCCAGCAGTTACGCCCAAGGGGGCTACACCTTC
>TRBV5-6|TRBJ2-2|TRBD1|-
CASSFLRGLDTGELFF
TGTGCCAGCAGCTTCCTCAGGGGGCTCGACACCGGGGAGCTGTTTTTT
>TRBV12-3/TRBV12-4|TRBJ2-5|TRBD1|-
CASSLGTVGETQYF
TGTGCCAGCAGTCTTGGGACAGTAGGAGAGACCCAGTACTTC
>TRBV4-2|TRBJ2-5|-|-
CASSQAGPQETQYF
TGTGCCAGCAGCCAAGCGGGACCGCAAGAGACCCAGTACTTC